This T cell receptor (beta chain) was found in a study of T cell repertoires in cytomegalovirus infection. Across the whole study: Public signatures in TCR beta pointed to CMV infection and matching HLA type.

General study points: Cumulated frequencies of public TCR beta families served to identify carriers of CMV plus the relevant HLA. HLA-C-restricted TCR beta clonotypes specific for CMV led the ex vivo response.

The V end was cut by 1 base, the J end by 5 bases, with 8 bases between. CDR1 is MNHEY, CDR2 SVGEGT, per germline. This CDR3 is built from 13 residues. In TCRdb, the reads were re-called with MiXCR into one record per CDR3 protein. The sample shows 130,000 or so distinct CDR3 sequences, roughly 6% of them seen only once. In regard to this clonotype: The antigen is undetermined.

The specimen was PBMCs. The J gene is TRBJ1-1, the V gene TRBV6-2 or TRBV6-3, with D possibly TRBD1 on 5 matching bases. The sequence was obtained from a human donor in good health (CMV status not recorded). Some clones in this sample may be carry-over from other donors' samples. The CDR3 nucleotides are TGTGCCAGCAGTTACTTTGGGGGGACTGAAGCTTTCTTT. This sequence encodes CASSYFGGTEAFF.